The sequence of this TCR beta chain was determined in a study of cytomegalovirus exposure and HLA in healthy donors. Study findings and constraints: Later analysis indicated greater clonal expansion among HLA-associated TCR beta chains than among equally common other chains. It was likely that a cluster of highly shared sequence variants was a sequencing artifact. Generally TCR sequences proved uncommon, though certain public TCRs appeared in numerous donors.

This clone has just one count. Its antigen remains unidentified. Between the trimmed V and J ends, which lost 1 base and 2 bases, there was a span of 10 bases. The CDR3 runs to 15 residues. Germline assignment: CDR1 SEHNR and CDR2 FQNEAQ (reference sequence). PCR used 60 Vbeta primers and 13 Jbeta primers. Repertoires were generated with immunoSEQ multiplex PCR, while TCRdb's copy carries only in-frame clones and drops some. The data hold 150,000 to 200,000 clones, with around 86% observed a single time. The sequenced sample consisted of PBMCs. The receptor's source is a woman between 18 and 30 years old in good health and CMV-seronegative. The chain links TRBV7-9 to TRBJ2-3, with D possibly matching TRBD1 (6 bases). CDR3 sequence reads: CASSLVGHTTDTQYF. The CDR3 DNA follows: TGTGCCAGCAGCTTAGTGGGACACACCACAGATACGCAGTATTTT.